This TCR beta chain was sequenced in a study of regulatory T cells in long-lasting Graves disease. This sample's time point: newly diagnosed GD, antithyroid drugs for less than 3 months. Researchers made the TCR library from RNA that was extracted from PBMCs. Libraries of TCR beta came from iRepertoire HTBI primers plus Arm-PCR of CDR3 regions. Authors' processing steps: The samples yielded fewer than 75 TRBV and roughly 15 TRBJ segments. Using its own MiXCR run on the multiplex PCR reads, TCRdb lists one record per CDR3 protein. V and J calls and clone size were set by TCRdb, not the authors. The table lists about 370,000 distinct CDR3 sequences, about 14% of them singletons. The CDR3 extends over 15 amino acids. Losses at the gene ends were 3 bases for V and 4 bases for J; bases not matched to a gene: 7. Per germline, CDR1 SGHRS and CDR2 YFSETQ.

This clonotype was sampled from a female donor with Graves disease. V is TRBV5-1 and J is TRBJ2-3, with TRBD2 matching 8 bases. The sample in question was peripheral blood mononuclear cells (PBMCs), obtained at new diagnosis, from a patient treated with antithyroid drugs. CDR3 loop: CASSSRRGGSDTQYF. The CDR3 bases are TGCGCCAGCAGCTCGAGACGGGGGGGATCAGATACGCAGTATTTT.